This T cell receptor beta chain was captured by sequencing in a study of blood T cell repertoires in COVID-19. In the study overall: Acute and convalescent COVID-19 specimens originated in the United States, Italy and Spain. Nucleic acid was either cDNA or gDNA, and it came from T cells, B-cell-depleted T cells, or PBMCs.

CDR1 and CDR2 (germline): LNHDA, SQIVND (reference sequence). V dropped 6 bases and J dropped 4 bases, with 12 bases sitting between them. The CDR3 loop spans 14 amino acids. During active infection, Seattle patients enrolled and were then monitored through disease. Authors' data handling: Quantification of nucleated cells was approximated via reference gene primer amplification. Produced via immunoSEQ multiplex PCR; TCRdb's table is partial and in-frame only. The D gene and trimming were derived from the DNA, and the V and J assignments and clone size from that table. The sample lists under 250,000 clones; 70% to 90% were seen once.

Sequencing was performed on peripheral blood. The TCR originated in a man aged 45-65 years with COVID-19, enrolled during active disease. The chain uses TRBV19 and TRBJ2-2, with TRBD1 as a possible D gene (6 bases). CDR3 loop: CASSQDSFTGELFF. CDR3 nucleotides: TGTGCCAGTAGCCAGGACAGCTTCACCGGGGAGCTGTTTTTT.